This T cell receptor beta chain was recovered during a study of blood T cell repertoires in COVID-19. Study as a whole: In each case, the material was cDNA or gDNA derived from T cells, B-cell-depleted T cells, or PBMCs.

From germline, CDR1 is LNHDA and CDR2 SQIVND (reference sequence). The ends were cut back, 2 bases at V and 3 bases at J, with 11 bases in the middle. This CDR3 is built from 14 residues. As processed by the authors: It was from reference gene primer amplification that nucleated cell counts were estimated. Repertoires were generated with immunoSEQ multiplex PCR, while TCRdb's copy carries only in-frame clones and drops some. Clone size and the V and J calls come from that table; the DNA yielded D and trimming. Seen here are some 200,000 clones, around 87% observed once, and the top ten hold 2.5%. The sample taken for sequencing was peripheral blood. The V and J genes are TRBV19 and TRBJ2-7, with a weak D call TRBD1 (6 bases). This TCR was recovered from a man in his forties with active or convalescent COVID-19. The CDR3: CASSISAGDYEQYF. For the CDR3, the DNA is TGTGCCAGTAGTATATCGGCAGGGGACTACGAGCAGTACTTC.